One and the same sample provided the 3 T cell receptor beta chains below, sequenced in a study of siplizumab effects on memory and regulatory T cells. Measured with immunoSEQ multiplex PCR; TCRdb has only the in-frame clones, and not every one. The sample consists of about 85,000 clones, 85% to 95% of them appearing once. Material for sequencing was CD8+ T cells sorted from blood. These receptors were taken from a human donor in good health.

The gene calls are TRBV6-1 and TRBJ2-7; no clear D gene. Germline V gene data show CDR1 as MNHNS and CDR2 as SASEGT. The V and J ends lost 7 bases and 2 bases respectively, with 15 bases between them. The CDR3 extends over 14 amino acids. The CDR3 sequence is CASIPLTSTYEQYF. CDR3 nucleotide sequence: TGTGCCAGCATACCATTAACATCTACCTACGAGCAGTACTTC.

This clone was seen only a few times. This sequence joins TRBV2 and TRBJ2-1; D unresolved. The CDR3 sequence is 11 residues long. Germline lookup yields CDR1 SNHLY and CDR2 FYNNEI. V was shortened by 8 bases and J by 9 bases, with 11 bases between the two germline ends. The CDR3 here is CASPGVAEQFF. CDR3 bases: TGTGCCAGCCCCGGTGTCGCTGAGCAGTTCTTC.

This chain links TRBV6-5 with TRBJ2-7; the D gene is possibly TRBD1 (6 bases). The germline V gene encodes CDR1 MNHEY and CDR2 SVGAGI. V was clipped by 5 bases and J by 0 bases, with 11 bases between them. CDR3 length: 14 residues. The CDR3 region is CASSTGKGSYEQYF. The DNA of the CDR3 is TGTGCCAGCAGTACAGGGAAAGGCTCCTACGAGCAGTACTTC.